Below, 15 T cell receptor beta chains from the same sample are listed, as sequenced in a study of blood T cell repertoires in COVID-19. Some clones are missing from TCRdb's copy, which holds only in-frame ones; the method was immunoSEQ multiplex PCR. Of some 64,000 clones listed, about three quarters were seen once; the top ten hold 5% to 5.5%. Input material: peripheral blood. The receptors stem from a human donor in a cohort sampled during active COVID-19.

The CDR3 is CASSLQDNEQFF. Written as DNA, the CDR3 is TGTGCCAGCAGCTTACAGGATAATGAGCAGTTCTTC. The chain uses TRBV11-3 and TRBJ2-1, with D unclear. The CDR3 is 12 amino acids. The V gene's germline CDR1 is SGHNT and CDR2 YENEEA. The germline V and J ends were trimmed by 2 bases and 7 bases, with 6 bases remaining between them.

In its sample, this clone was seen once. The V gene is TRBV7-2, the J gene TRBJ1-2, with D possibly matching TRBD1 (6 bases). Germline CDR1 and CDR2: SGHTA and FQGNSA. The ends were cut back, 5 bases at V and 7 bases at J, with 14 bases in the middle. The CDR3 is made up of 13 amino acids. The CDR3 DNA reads TGTGCCAGCAGCCTACAGGGTATTGGTGGCTACACCTTC. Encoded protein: CASSLQGIGGYTF.

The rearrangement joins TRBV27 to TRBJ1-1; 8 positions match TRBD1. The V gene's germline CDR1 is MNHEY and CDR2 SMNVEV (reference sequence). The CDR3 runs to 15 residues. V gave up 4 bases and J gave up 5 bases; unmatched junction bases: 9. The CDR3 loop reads CASSSVDRGGTEAFF. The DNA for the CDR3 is TGTGCCAGCAGTTCGGTTGACAGGGGTGGTACTGAAGCTTTCTTT.

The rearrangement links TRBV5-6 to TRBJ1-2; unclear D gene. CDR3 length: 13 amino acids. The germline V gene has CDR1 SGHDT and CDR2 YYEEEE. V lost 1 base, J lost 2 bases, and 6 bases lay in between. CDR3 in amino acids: CASSLTENYGYTF. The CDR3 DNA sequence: TGTGCCAGCAGCTTGACCGAGAACTATGGCTACACCTTC.

CDR3: CASSQGGLAGVETQYF. The CDR3 nucleotides read TGTGCCAGCAGCCAGGGGGGACTAGCGGGGGTAGAAACCCAGTACTTC. The chain is built from TRBV3-1 (or the pseudogene TRBV3-2) and TRBJ2-5, with 14 nucleotides matching TRBD2. Per the germline V gene, CDR1 is LGHDT and CDR2 is YNNKEL (reference sequence). The CDR3 totals 16 residues. Trimming at V came to 3 bases and at J to 8 bases, leaving 8 bases not matched to a gene.

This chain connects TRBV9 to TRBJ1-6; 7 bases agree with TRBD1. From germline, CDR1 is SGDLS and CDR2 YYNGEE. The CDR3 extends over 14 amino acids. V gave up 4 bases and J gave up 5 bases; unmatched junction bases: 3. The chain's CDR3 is CASSRGQNNSPLHF. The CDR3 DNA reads TGTGCCAGCAGCCGGGGACAGAATAATTCACCCCTCCACTTT.

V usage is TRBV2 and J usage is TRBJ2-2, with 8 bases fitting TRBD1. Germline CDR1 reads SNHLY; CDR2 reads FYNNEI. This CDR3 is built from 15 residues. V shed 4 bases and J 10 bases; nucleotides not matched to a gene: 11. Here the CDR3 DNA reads TGTGCCAGCAGTGCGCCAGGACAGGGTTTGGTGGAGCTGTTTTTT. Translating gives CASSAPGQGLVELFF.

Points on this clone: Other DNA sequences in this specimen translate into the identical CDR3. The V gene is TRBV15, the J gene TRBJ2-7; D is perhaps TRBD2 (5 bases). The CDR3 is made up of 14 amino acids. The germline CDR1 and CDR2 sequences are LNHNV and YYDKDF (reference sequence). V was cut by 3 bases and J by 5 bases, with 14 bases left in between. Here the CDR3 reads CATSRGGSGNEQYF. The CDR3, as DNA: TGTGCCACCAGCAGGGGTGGCAGCGGAAACGAGCAGTACTTC.

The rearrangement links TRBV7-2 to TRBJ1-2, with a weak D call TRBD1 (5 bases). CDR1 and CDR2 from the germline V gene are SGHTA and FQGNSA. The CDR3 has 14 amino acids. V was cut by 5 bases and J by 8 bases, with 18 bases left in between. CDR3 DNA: TGTGCCAGCAGCGGCCGGGACTACACATACGGCTACACCTTC. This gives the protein CASSGRDYTYGYTF.

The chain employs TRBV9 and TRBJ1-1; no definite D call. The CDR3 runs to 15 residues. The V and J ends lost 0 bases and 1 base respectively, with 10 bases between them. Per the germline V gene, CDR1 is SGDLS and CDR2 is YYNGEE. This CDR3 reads CASSVAPTGNTEAFF. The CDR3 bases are TGTGCCAGCAGCGTAGCCCCAACGGGGAACACTGAAGCTTTCTTT.

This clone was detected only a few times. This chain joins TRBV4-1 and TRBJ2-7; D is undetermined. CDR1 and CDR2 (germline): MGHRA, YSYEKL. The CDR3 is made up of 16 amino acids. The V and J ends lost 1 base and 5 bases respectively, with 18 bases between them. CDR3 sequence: CASSQGYSIYLDEQYF. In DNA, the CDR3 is TGCGCCAGCAGCCAAGGGTATAGTATCTATCTCGACGAGCAGTACTTC.

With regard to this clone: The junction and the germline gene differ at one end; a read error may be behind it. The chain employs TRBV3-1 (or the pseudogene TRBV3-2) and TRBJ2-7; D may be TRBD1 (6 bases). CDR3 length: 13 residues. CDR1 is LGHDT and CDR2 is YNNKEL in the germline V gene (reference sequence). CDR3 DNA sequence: TGTGCCAGCAGCCTGCCTCCAGGGGAACCAGGGGACTTC. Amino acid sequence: CASSLPPGEPGDF.

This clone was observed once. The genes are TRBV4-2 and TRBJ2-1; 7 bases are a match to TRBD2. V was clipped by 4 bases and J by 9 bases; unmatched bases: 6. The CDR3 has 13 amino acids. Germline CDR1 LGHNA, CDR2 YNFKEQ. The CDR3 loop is CASSRGGGGEQFF. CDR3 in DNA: TGTGCCAGCAGCCGGGGCGGGGGAGGTGAGCAGTTCTTC.

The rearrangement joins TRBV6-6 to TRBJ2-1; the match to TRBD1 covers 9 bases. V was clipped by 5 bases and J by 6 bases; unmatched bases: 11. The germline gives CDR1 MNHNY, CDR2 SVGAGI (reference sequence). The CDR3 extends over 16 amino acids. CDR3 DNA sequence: TGTGCCAGCAGTAAACGGACAGGGGCCGACTCCAATGAGCAGTTCTTC. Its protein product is CASSKRTGADSNEQFF.

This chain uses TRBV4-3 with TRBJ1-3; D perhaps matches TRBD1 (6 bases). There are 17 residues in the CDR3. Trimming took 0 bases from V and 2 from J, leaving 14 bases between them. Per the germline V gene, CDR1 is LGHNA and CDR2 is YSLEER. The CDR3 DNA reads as TGCGCCAGCAGCCAAGAGAGGGCGGCAGGGGCTGGAAACACCATATATTTT. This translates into CASSQERAAGAGNTIYF.